Listed below are T cell receptor beta chains from one sample, sequenced in a study of Ad26.COV2.S vaccination and SARS-CoV-2 variants. Clones were sequenced by immunoSEQ multiplex PCR, and TCRdb holds only the in-frame ones, with some missing. The sample holds roughly 510,000 clones, around 88% seen once. The starting material was peripheral blood, obtained in a trial of Ad26.COV2.S vaccine versus placebo. These receptors were obtained from a person between 18 and 65 years old who received the Ad26.COV2.S COVID-19 vaccine or a placebo. CDR3s include the opening cysteine and the closing phenylalanine or tryptophan. D genes are given only for firm matches. Size tells how often a clone was seen (once, few, many) or the class of an expanded clone, and some rows leave it out.

j_gene | abundance | d_gene | v_gene | CDR3nt | CDR3aa
TRBJ1-1 | . | TRBD1 | TRBV2 | TGTGCCAGCAGGTCAGGGGGGACTGAAGCTTTCTTT | CASRSGGTEAFF
TRBJ2-2 | . | TRBD2 | TRBV29-1 | TGCAGCGTTGAAGGAGCGGGAGAGGCCGGGGAGCTGTTTTTT | CSVEGAGEAGELFF
TRBJ2-6 | . | . | TRBV5-8 | TGTGCCAGCAGCCCTGGTAATTCTGGGGCCAACGTCCTGACTTTC | CASSPGNSGANVLTF
TRBJ2-2 | once | . | TRBV9 | TGTGCCAGCAGCTCCCCAGCGGAAACCGGGGAGCTGTTTTTT | CASSSPAETGELFF
TRBJ1-1 | . | . | TRBV29-1 | TGCAGCGTTGAGGCGAGGAGGGGGAACACTGAAGCTTTCTTT | CSVEARRGNTEAFF
TRBJ1-4 | . | . | TRBV5-1 | TGCGCCAGCAGCTTGGCCGGGAAGGATGAAAAACTGTTTTTT | CASSLAGKDEKLFF
TRBJ2-1 | . | TRBD2 | TRBV11-3 | TGTGCCAGCAGCTCTGGGACTAGCGGTTACAATGAGCAGTTCTTC | CASSSGTSGYNEQFF
TRBJ2-1 | . | . | TRBV11-3 | TGTGCCAGCAGCTTAGGGAGGCCCCATGAGCAGTTCTTC | CASSLGRPHEQFF
TRBJ2-5 | . | . | TRBV28 | TGTGCCAGCAGTTTTGGGTACCAAGAGACCCAGTACTTC | CASSFGYQETQYF
TRBJ2-5 | . | . | TRBV7-3 | TGTGCCAGCAGCTTAGCGGGGACGAGAGAAGAGACCCAGTACTTC | CASSLAGTREETQYF